These T cell receptor beta chains were read from a single sample in a study of shared clonotypes between healthy human individuals. Only in-frame clones appear in the TCRdb table, and some are missing; sequencing was by immunoSEQ multiplex PCR. This sample has hundreds of thousands of clones, with 90% to 95% found just once. The sample comprised naive CD8+ T cells sorted from blood. All receptors come from a woman in her 30s in good health. The CDR3 runs from the conserved cysteine through the conserved F or W. A D gene is named only where the DNA matches it firmly. Some rows have no size entry. The others give once, few or many, or a class for an expanded clone.

>TRBJ2-3|NA|NA|TRBV13
CASSLGSSSTDTQYF
TGTGCCAGCAGCTTAGGATCTAGTTCGACAGATACGCAGTATTTT
>TRBJ1-5|NA|NA|TRBV28
CASSPRYQPQHF
TGTGCCAGCAGTCCCCGATACCAGCCCCAGCATTTT
>TRBJ2-3|NA|TRBD2|TRBV7-3
CASSDGTSGTDTQYF
TGTGCCAGCAGCGACGGGACTAGCGGGACTGATACGCAGTATTTT
>TRBJ1-2|once|NA|TRBV6-1
CASSERTVSNYGYTF
TGTGCCAGCAGTGAAAGGACAGTGTCCAACTATGGCTACACCTTC
>TRBJ1-5|NA|NA|TRBV28
CASSPNPYSNQPQHF
TGTGCCAGCAGTCCGAACCCCTATAGCAATCAGCCCCAGCATTTT
>TRBJ2-2|NA|NA|TRBV5-1
CASSLGPGELFF
TGCGCCAGCAGCTTGGGGCCCGGGGAGCTGTTTTTT
>TRBJ1-2|NA|NA|TRBV27
CASSPLTDYYGYTF
TGTGCCAGCAGTCCCTTGACAGACTATTATGGCTACACCTTC
>TRBJ2-3|NA|NA|TRBV28
CASFGDTQYF
TGTGCCAGTTTCGGGGATACGCAGTATTTT
>TRBJ2-2|NA|NA|TRBV4-1
CASRGQMLSNTGELFF
TGCGCCAGCAGAGGGCAGATGCTTTCGAACACCGGGGAGCTGTTTTTT
>TRBJ2-1|NA|NA|TRBV2
CAVLGGGGNEQFF
TGTGCCGTATTAGGGGGCGGGGGCAATGAGCAGTTCTTC
>TRBJ2-7|NA|NA|TRBV18
CASSPGDSYEQYF
TGTGCCAGCTCACCCGGGGACTCCTACGAGCAGTACTTC
>TRBJ2-1|NA|TRBD1|TRBV2
CASSQRRGQGASYNEQFF
TGTGCCAGCAGTCAAAGGAGGGGACAGGGGGCTTCCTACAATGAGCAGTTCTTC
>TRBJ1-1|NA|TRBD1|TRBV4-2
CASSQGQGGTEAFF
TGTGCCAGCAGCCAAGGCCAGGGGGGCACTGAAGCTTTCTTT
>TRBJ2-2|NA|NA|TRBV9
CASSVGSGELFF
TGTGCCAGCAGCGTAGGCAGCGGGGAGCTGTTTTTT
>TRBJ2-1|NA|TRBD2|TRBV2
CASSEAPSGSYNEQFF
TGTGCCAGCAGTGAAGCGCCGAGCGGGAGCTACAATGAGCAGTTCTTC
>TRBJ2-3|NA|NA|TRBV5-8
CASSLAGQSTDTQYF
TGTGCCAGCAGCTTGGCAGGGCAAAGCACAGATACGCAGTATTTT
>TRBJ2-7|NA|TRBD2|TRBV27
CASSLLAGSSYEQYF
TGTGCCAGCAGTTTACTAGCGGGGAGCTCCTACGAGCAGTACTTC
>TRBJ2-7|NA|NA|TRBV19
CASSITRTYEQYF
TGTGCCAGTAGTATAACCAGGACCTACGAGCAGTACTTC
>TRBJ2-7|NA|NA|TRBV7-3
CASSLVSYEQYF
TGTGCCAGCAGCTTAGTGTCCTACGAGCAGTACTTC
>TRBJ2-3|NA|TRBD2|TRBV9
CASSRSGFTDTQYF
TGTGCCAGCAGTCGTAGCGGGTTCACAGATACGCAGTATTTT
>TRBJ2-1|NA|NA|TRBV28
CASSADSSRRLNEQFF
TGTGCCAGCAGTGCGGACAGCTCGAGGAGGTTGAATGAGCAGTTCTTC
>TRBJ2-4|NA|TRBD1|TRBV7-6
CASSPGGVAKNIQYF
TGTGCCAGCAGCCCAGGGGGCGTCGCCAAAAACATTCAGTACTTC
>TRBJ1-1|NA|NA|TRBV5-5
CASSPYLNTEAFF
TGTGCCAGCAGCCCGTACTTAAACACTGAAGCTTTCTTT
>TRBJ2-1|NA|NA|TRBV9
CASSGGSNEQFF
TGTGCCAGCAGCGGGGGCAGTAATGAGCAGTTCTTC
>TRBJ1-4|NA|TRBD1|TRBV28
CASSRDREGNEGKLFF
TGTGCCAGCAGCCGGGACAGGGAGGGGAATGAGGGAAAACTGTTTTTT
>TRBJ2-1|NA|NA|TRBV2
CATRGQFYNEQFF
TGTGCCACCAGGGGTCAGTTCTACAATGAGCAGTTCTTC
>TRBJ2-7|NA|NA|TRBV27
CASSSGGASYEQYF
TGTGCCAGCAGTTCCGGGGGCGCATCCTACGAGCAGTACTTC
>TRBJ2-6|NA|NA|TRBV6-6
CASSPGETGANVLTF
TGTGCCAGCAGCCCAGGGGAAACTGGGGCCAACGTCCTGACTTTC
>TRBJ2-5|NA|NA|TRBV11-2
CASSLDLAETQYF
TGTGCCAGCAGCTTAGACCTTGCGGAGACCCAGTACTTC
>TRBJ2-7|NA|TRBD2|TRBV4-1
CASSSDTSGFYEQYF
TGCGCCAGCAGCTCAGACACTAGCGGGTTTTACGAGCAGTACTTC
>TRBJ2-7|NA|NA|TRBV7-8
CASSLVGEQYF
TGTGCCAGCAGCTTAGTTGGCGAGCAGTACTTC
>TRBJ2-7|NA|NA|TRBV4-2
CASSQDPGSQSYEQYF
TGTGCCAGCAGCCAAGACCCCGGGAGTCAGTCCTACGAGCAGTACTTC
>TRBJ2-2|NA|TRBD1|TRBV18
CASSPLDRAGTGELFF
TGTGCCAGCTCACCCCTCGACAGGGCTGGCACCGGGGAGCTGTTTTTT
>TRBJ1-2|NA|NA|TRBV12-5
CASGLFSQGVGGYTF
TGTGCTAGTGGTTTGTTTTCCCAGGGTGTAGGTGGCTACACCTTC
>TRBJ2-7|NA|TRBD2|TRBV9
CASSVVTGGLGEQYF
TGTGCCAGCAGCGTAGTGACGGGAGGTCTGGGAGAGCAGTACTTC
>TRBJ2-7|NA|TRBD2|TRBV10-3
CAISESVAGVGEQYF
TGTGCCATCAGTGAGTCGGTAGCGGGAGTAGGGGAGCAGTACTTC
>TRBJ1-5|NA|NA|TRBV27
CASSLRQGNQPQHF
TGTGCCAGCAGTCTCCGACAAGGCAATCAGCCCCAGCATTTT
>TRBJ2-7|NA|TRBD1|TRBV7-9
CASSLGQGTGDEQYF
TGTGCCAGCAGCTTAGGACAAGGGACAGGGGACGAGCAGTACTTC
>TRBJ1-1|NA|TRBD1|TRBV5-4
CASSAWTGGTEAFF
TGTGCCAGCAGCGCCTGGACAGGGGGCACTGAAGCTTTCTTT
>TRBJ2-7|NA|TRBD1|TRBV28
CASSPPQDRESYEQYF
TGTGCCAGCAGTCCTCCTCAAGACAGGGAATCCTACGAGCAGTACTTC
>TRBJ2-6|NA|NA|TRBV13
CASSGTPAGANVLTF
TGTGCCAGCAGCGGAACACCAGCTGGGGCCAACGTCCTGACTTTC
>TRBJ1-1|NA|TRBD1|TRBV10-2
CASSEGGTGTEAFF
TGCGCCAGCAGTGAAGGGGGCACGGGCACTGAAGCTTTCTTT
>TRBJ2-2|few|NA|TRBV27
CASSTTGELFF
TGTGCCAGCAGTACCACCGGGGAGCTGTTTTTT
>TRBJ2-1|NA|TRBD2|TRBV28
CASSPVAGPTYNEQFF
TGTGCCAGCTCCCCCGTAGCGGGACCCACATACAATGAGCAGTTCTTC
>TRBJ2-1|NA|TRBD1|TRBV5-4
CASSLIQGVRGEQFF
TGTGCCAGCAGCTTGATCCAGGGGGTCAGGGGTGAGCAGTTCTTC
>TRBJ1-1|NA|TRBD1|TRBV7-9
CASSWGQGNTEAFF
TGTGCCAGCAGCTGGGGACAGGGGAACACTGAAGCTTTCTTT
>TRBJ2-1|NA|NA|TRBV28
CASSTGTYNEQFF
TGTGCCAGCAGTACCGGAACCTACAATGAGCAGTTCTTC
>TRBJ2-7|NA|NA|TRBV29-1
CSVEGLGDSYEQYF
TGCAGCGTTGAAGGGTTGGGAGATTCCTACGAGCAGTACTTC
>TRBJ2-7|NA|NA|TRBV11-2
CASSLVNTHHEQYF
TGTGCCAGCAGCTTAGTTAACACTCACCACGAGCAGTACTTC
>TRBJ2-3|NA|TRBD2|TRBV7-9
CASSLASGRIDTQYF
TGTGCCAGCAGCTTAGCTAGCGGGAGGATAGATACGCAGTATTTT
>TRBJ1-1|NA|TRBD1|TRBV30
CAWSRTGSLTEAFF
TGTGCCTGGAGCCGGACAGGCAGCCTTACTGAAGCTTTCTTT
>TRBJ2-5|once|NA|TRBV7-8
CASSLSHLLGEETQYF
TGTGCCAGCAGCTTAAGCCACTTGCTGGGGGAAGAGACCCAGTACTTC
>TRBJ2-7|NA|TRBD2|TRBV11-2
CASSFGTRAYEQYF
TGTGCCAGCAGCTTCGGGACTAGAGCCTACGAGCAGTACTTC
>TRBJ1-6|NA|NA|TRBV6-4
CASSDSSSYNSPLHF
TGTGCCAGCAGTGACAGCAGCTCCTATAATTCACCCCTCCACTTT
>TRBJ2-7|NA|NA|TRBV27
CASTGGLGAEQYF
TGTGCCAGCACAGGGGGGCTCGGAGCCGAGCAGTACTTC
>TRBJ2-2|NA|NA|TRBV10-1
CASSAAGHATGELFF
TGCGCCAGCAGTGCTGCGGGACACGCCACCGGGGAGCTGTTTTTT